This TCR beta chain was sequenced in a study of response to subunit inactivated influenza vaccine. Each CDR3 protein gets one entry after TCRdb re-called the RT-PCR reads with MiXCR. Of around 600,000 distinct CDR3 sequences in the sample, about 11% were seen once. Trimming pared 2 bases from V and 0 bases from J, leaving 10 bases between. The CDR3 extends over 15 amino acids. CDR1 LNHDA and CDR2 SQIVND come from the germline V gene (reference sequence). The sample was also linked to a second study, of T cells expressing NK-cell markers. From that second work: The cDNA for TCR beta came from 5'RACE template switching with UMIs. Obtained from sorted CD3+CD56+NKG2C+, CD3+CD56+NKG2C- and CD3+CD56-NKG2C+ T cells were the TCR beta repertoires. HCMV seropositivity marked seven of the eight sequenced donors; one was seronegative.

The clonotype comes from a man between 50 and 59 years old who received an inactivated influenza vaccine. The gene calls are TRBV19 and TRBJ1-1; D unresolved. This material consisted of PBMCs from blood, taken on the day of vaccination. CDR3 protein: CASSILVSMNTEAFF. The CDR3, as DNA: TGTGCCAGTAGTATACTAGTTTCTATGAACACTGAAGCTTTCTTT.